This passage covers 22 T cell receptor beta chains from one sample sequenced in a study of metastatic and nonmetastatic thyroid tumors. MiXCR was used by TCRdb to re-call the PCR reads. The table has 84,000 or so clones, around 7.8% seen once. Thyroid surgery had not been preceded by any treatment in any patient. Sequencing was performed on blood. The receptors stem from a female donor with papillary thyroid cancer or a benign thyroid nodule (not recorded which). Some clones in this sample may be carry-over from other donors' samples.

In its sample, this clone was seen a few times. The CDR3 spells CASSLIQSYEQYF. Written as DNA, the CDR3 is TGTGCCAGCAGTTTAATACAGTCCTACGAGCAGTACTTC. The V call is TRBV27, the J call TRBJ2-7, with D uncertain. The CDR3 loop spans 13 amino acids. The germline V and J ends were trimmed by 2 bases and 1 base, with 6 bases remaining between them. Germline values: CDR1 MNHEY, CDR2 SMNVEV (reference sequence).

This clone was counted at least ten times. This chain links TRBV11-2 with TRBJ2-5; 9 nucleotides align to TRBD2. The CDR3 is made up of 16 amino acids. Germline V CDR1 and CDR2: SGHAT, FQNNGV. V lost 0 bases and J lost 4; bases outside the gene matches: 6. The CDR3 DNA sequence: TGTGCCAGCAGCTTAGATGGGGCGGGAGGGGGAGAGACCCAGTACTTC. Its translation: CASSLDGAGGGETQYF.

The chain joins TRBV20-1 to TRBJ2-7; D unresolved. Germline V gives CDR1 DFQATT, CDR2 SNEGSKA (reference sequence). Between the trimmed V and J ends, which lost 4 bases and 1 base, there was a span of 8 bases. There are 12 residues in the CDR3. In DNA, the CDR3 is TGCAGTGCTACCCAGACATCCTACGAGCAGTACTTC. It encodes CSATQTSYEQYF.

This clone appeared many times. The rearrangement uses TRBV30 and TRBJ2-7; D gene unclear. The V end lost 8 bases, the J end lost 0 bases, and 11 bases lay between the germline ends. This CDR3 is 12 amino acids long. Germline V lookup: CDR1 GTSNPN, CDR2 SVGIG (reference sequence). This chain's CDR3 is CALAMSSYEQYF. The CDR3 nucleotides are TGTGCCCTGGCGATGAGCTCCTACGAGCAGTACTTC.

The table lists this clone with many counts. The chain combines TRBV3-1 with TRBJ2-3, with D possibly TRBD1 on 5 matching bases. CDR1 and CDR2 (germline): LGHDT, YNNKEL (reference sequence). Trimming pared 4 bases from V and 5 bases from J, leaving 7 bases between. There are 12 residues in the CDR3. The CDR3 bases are TGTGCCAGCAGCCGTACAGGAGATACGCAGTATTTT. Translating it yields CASSRTGDTQYF.

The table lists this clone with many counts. The CDR3: CASSDSDMLNQPQHF. In DNA form, the CDR3 reads TGTGCCAGCAGTGACTCGGACATGTTAAATCAGCCCCAGCATTTT. V is TRBV6-4 and J is TRBJ1-5, with D tentatively TRBD1 (5 bases). The CDR3 contains 15 residues. V lost 0 bases, J lost 4 bases, and 10 bases lay in between. In germline, CDR1 is MRHNA, CDR2 SNTAGT.

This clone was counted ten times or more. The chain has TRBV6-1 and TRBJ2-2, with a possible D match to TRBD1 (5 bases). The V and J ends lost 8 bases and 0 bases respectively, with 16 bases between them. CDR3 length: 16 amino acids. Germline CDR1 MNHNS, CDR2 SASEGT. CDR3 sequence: CASGPVDIPNTGELFF. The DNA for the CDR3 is TGTGCCAGCGGGCCCGTGGACATTCCGAACACCGGGGAGCTGTTTTTT.

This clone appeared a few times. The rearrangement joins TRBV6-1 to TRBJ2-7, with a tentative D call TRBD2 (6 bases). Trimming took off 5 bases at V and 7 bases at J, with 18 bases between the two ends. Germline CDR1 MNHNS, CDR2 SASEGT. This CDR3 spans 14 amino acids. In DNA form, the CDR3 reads TGTGCCAGCAGTACCGGGACGTTAAGCGGGGAGCAGTACTTC. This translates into CASSTGTLSGEQYF.

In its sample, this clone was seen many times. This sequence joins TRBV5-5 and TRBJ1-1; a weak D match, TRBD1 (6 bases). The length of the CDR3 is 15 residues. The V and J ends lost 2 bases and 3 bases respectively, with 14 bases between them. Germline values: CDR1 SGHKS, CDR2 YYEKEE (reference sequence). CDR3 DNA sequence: TGTGCCAGCAGCTTCAATACAGGGCCGTACACTGAAGCTTTCTTT. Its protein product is CASSFNTGPYTEAFF.

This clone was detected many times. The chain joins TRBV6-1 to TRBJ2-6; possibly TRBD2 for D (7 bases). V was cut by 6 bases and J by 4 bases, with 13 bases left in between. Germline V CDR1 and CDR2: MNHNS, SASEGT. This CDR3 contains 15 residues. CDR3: CASSFRGAGANVLTF. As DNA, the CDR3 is TGTGCCAGCAGCTTCCGGGGGGCAGGGGCCAACGTCCTGACTTTC.

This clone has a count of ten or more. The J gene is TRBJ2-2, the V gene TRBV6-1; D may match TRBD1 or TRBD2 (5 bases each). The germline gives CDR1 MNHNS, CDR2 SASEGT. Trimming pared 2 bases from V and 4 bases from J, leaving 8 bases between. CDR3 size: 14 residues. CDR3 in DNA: TGTGCCAGCAGTGAAATTGGGGGCACCGGGGAGCTGTTTTTT. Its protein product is CASSEIGGTGELFF.

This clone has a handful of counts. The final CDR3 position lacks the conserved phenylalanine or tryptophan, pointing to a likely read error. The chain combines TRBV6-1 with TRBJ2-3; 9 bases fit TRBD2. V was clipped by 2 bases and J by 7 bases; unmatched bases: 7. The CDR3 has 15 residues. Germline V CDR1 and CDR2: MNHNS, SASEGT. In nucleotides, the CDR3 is TGTGCCAGCAGTGAATCGGGCGGGGGGGCCTATACGCAGTATTCT. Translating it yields CASSESGGGAYTQYS.

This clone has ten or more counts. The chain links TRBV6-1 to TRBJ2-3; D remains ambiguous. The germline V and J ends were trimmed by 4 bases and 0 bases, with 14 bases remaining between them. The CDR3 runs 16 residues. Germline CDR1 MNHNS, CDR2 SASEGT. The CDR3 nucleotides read TGTGCCAGCAGTGTAAGCACGCGCATCAGCACAGATACGCAGTATTTT. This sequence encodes CASSVSTRISTDTQYF.

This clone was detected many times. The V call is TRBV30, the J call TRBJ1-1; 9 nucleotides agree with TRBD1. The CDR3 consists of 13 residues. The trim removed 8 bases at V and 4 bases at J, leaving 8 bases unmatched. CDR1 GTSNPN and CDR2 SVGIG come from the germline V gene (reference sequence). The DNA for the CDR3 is TGTGCCCGTGCCGGGACAGGGTTCACTGAAGCTTTCTTT. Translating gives CARAGTGFTEAFF.

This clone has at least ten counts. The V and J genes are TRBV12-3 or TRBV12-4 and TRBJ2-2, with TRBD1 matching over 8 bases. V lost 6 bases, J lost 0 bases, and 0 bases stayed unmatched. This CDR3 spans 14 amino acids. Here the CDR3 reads CASRGQANTGELFF. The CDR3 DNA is TGTGCCAGCAGGGGACAGGCGAACACCGGGGAGCTGTTTTTT.

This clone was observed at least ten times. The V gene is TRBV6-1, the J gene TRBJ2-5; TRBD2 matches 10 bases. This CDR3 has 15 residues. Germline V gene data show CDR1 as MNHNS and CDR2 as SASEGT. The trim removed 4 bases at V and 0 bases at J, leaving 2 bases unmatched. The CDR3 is CASSGLAGNQETQYF. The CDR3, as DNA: TGTGCCAGCAGTGGACTAGCGGGCAACCAAGAGACCCAGTACTTC.

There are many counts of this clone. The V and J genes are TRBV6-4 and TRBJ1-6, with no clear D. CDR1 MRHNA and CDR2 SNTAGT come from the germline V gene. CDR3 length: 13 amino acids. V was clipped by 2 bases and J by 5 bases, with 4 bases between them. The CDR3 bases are TGTGCCAGCAGTGACACCGATAATTCACCCCTCCACTTT. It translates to CASSDTDNSPLHF.

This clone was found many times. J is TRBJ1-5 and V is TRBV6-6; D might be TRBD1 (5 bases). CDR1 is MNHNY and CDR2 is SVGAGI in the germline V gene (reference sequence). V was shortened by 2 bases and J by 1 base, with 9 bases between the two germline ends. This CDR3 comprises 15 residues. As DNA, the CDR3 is TGTGCCAGCAGTTACGGGGGTGGAAGCAATCAGCCCCAGCATTTT. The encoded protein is CASSYGGGSNQPQHF.

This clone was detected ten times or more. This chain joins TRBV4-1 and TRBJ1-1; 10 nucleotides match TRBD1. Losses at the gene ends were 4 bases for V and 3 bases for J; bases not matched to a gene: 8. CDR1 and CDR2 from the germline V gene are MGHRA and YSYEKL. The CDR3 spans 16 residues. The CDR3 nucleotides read TGCGCCAGCAGCCGGGACAGGGGACGGGGTGACACTGAAGCTTTCTTT. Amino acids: CASSRDRGRGDTEAFF.

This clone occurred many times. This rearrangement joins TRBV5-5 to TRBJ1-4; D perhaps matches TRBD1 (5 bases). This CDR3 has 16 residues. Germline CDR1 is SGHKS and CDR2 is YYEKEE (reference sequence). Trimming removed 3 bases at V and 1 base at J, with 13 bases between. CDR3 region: CASSSTLGVTNEKLFF. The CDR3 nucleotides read TGTGCCAGCAGCTCGACCCTGGGGGTAACTAATGAAAAACTGTTTTTT.

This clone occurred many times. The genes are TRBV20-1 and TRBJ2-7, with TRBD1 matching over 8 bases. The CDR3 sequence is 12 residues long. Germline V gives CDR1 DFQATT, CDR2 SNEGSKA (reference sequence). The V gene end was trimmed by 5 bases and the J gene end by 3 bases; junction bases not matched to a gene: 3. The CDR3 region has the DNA TGCAGTGCTGGACAGGGAAGCTACGAGCAGTACTTC. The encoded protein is CSAGQGSYEQYF.

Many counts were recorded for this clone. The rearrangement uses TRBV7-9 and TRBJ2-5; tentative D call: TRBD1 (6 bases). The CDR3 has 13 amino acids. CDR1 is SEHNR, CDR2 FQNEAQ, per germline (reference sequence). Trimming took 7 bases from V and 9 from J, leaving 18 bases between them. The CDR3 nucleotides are TGTGCCAGCATCGATCCGGGACACGGGGCCCAGTACTTC. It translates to CASIDPGHGAQYF.